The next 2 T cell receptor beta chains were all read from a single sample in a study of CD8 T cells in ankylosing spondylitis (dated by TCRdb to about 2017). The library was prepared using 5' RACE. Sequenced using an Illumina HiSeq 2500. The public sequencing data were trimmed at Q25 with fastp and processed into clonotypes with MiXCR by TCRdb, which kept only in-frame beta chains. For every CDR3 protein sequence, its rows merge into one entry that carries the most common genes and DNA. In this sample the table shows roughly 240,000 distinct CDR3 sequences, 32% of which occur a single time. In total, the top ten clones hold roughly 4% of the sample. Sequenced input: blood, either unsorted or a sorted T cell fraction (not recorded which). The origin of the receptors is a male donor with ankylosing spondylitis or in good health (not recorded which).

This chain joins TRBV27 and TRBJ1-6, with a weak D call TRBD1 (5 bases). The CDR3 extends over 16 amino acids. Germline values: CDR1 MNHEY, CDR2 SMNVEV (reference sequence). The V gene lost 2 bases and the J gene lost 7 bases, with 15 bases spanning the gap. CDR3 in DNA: TGTGCCAGCAGTTTACTGTCTGGCGGGGCGAATTCACCCCTCCACTTT. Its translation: CASSLLSGGANSPLHF.

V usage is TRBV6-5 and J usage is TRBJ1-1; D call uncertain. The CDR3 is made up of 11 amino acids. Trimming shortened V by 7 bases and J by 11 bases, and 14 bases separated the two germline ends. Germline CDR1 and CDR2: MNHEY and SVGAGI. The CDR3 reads CASTGIFGAFF. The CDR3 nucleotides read TGTGCCAGCACCGGGATTTTCGGGGCTTTCTTT.